Listed below are T cell receptor beta chains from one sample, sequenced in a study of blood T cell repertoires in COVID-19. The data were produced by immunoSEQ multiplex PCR, yet TCRdb's version contains in-frame clones alone and is incomplete. The data contain about 250,000 clones, 70% to 90% of them singletons. Sequencing used peripheral blood. The receptors originated from a man aged 18 to 30 with active or convalescent COVID-19. Each CDR3 is given with its conserved first and last residue. The D gene is left open where the match is weak. The listing skips clone size in some rows; elsewhere it reads once, few, many or a size class.

J gene,D gene,V gene,clone size,CDR3 DNA,CDR3 protein
TRBJ1-6,.,TRBV4-1,.,TGCGCCAGCAGCCCCCAACAGGGCACGAATTCACCCCTCCACTTT,CASSPQQGTNSPLHF
TRBJ1-2,.,TRBV18,.,TGTGCCAGCTCACCTGGCCAGGGGAACTATGGCTACACCTTC,CASSPGQGNYGYTF
TRBJ1-5,TRBD1,TRBV28,.,TGCGCCAGCAGCCAGGGGGGTATTAATCAGCCCCAGCATTTT,CASSQGGINQPQHF
TRBJ1-2,.,TRBV6-6,.,TGTGCCAGCAGCCCAGGACAGATTAACTATGGCTACACCTTC,CASSPGQINYGYTF
TRBJ1-2,TRBD1,TRBV13,few,TGTGCCAGCAGCCTACTACAGGGGGCAGGGTATGGCTACACCTTC,CASSLLQGAGYGYTF
TRBJ2-3,.,TRBV4-3,.,TGCGCCAGCAGCCTACAGCCTTTCACAGATACGCAGTATTTT,CASSLQPFTDTQYF
TRBJ2-2,.,TRBV19,.,TGTGCCAGTAGTATAGTTACAGGGAGATACACCGGGGAGCTGTTTTTT,CASSIVTGRYTGELFF
TRBJ1-1,TRBD1,TRBV6-5,.,TGTGCCAGCACCCTCACAGGGGGAGAAACTGAAGCTTTCTTT,CASTLTGGETEAFF
TRBJ1-2,.,TRBV7-3,.,TGTGCCAGCAGCTTAGGGCCAGGGGAAGGTGGCTACACCTTC,CASSLGPGEGGYTF
TRBJ2-5,TRBD1,TRBV11-2,.,TGTGCCAGCAGTCAGAGGGGGCCCGAGACCCAGTACTTC,CASSQRGPETQYF
TRBJ1-6,.,TRBV6-6,.,TGTGCCAGCAAACGTCAGGGGTTAGATTCACCCCTCCACTTT,CASKRQGLDSPLHF
TRBJ2-1,TRBD2,TRBV15,.,TGTGCCACCGATTCCGGTACTAGCGCCTACAATGAGCAGTTCTTC,CATDSGTSAYNEQFF
TRBJ1-1,.,TRBV19,.,TGTGCCAGTAGTATGGACAGCTTTCAGAACACTGAAGCTTTCTTT,CASSMDSFQNTEAFF
TRBJ1-6,.,TRBV18,once,TGTGCCAGCTCAAACGACTGGGGGGATAATTCACCCCTCCACTTT,CASSNDWGDNSPLHF
TRBJ2-1,.,TRBV5-4,.,TGTGCCAGCAGCTTGGTGTCTTCTGAGCAGTTCTTC,CASSLVSSEQFF
TRBJ1-2,.,TRBV2,.,TGTGCCAGCAGTGAAGCCTCGGTAGGGGGTGGCTACACCTTC,CASSEASVGGGYTF
TRBJ1-5,.,TRBV19,.,TGTGCCAGTAGTACGGGGGTGGATCAGCCCCAGCATTTT,CASSTGVDQPQHF
TRBJ1-5,TRBD1,TRBV28,.,TGTGCCAGCCGGGACAGGGGGCGCGGGGACGCAATCGACCCCCAGCATTTT,CASRDRGRGDAIDPQHF
TRBJ1-4,TRBD1,TRBV27,.,TGTGCCAGCAGTTTATCGGTGGCAGGGGGCGCAGGACAGGAAAAACTGTTTTTT,CASSLSVAGGAGQEKLFF
TRBJ1-1,TRBD1,TRBV7-9,.,TGTGCCAGCAGCTTCCTAAGTGGGACAGGGGACACTGAAGCTTTCTTT,CASSFLSGTGDTEAFF
TRBJ2-7,TRBD1,TRBV27,.,TGTGCCAGCAGGGGGACAGGGAGTTCGTACGAGCAGTACTTC,CASRGTGSSYEQYF
TRBJ2-3,TRBD2,TRBV27,.,TGTGCCAGCAGCCTATTTCAAACTAGCGGCACAGATACGCAGTATTTT,CASSLFQTSGTDTQYF
TRBJ1-4,.,TRBV4-3,.,TGCGCCAGCAGCCAAGGCCGGAGTGCAAATGAAAAACTGTTTTTT,CASSQGRSANEKLFF
TRBJ1-2,TRBD1,TRBV5-1,.,TGCGCCAGCAGCTCCGGGACAGGGGGCGCGGGCTACACCTTC,CASSSGTGGAGYTF
TRBJ2-3,TRBD2,TRBV9,.,TGTGCCAGCAGCGTAGATCCCCCAGGAAGCGGGGGGGGGAATACGCAGTATTTT,CASSVDPPGSGGGNTQYF
TRBJ1-1,TRBD1,TRBV14,.,TGTGCCAGCAGCCTAACGACAGGGGCTTACACTGAAGCTTTCTTT,CASSLTTGAYTEAFF
TRBJ1-3,.,TRBV6-5,.,TGTGCCAGCAGTTCCGGTCACTCTGGAAACACCATATATTTT,CASSSGHSGNTIYF
TRBJ2-3,.,TRBV21-1,.,TGTGCCAGCAGTTGTTATTGGGGACTAGGTCCAGATACGCAGTATTTT,CASSCYWGLGPDTQYF
TRBJ1-2,.,TRBV5-1,.,TGCGCCAGCAGAAGAACCGACAGCCCCTATGGCTACACCTTC,CASRRTDSPYGYTF